This T cell receptor beta chain was recovered during a study of T-cell reconstitution after alpha-beta-depleted transplantation in children. The germline V gene encodes CDR1 SGHAT and CDR2 FQNNGV. V dropped 5 bases and J dropped 0; count of bases not matched to a gene: 8. The CDR3 has 18 residues. The TCRbeta library incorporated unique molecular identifiers. Each CDR3 protein gets one entry after TCRdb re-called the PCR reads with MiXCR. The data hold under 750,000 distinct CDR3 sequences, with approximately 22% observed a single time. The table lists this clonotype with a few counts. As yet, its antigen is unknown. General observations from the study: A year post-transplant, T-cell counts and diversity derived mostly from newly produced T cells. In some patients, recipient T cells and intrathymic progenitors surviving conditioning explained high day-60 diversity.

This sample comprised PBMCs, mostly from graft donor cells, obtained 360 days after TCRalphabeta/CD19-depleted stem cell transplant. This TCR derives from a boy younger than two who had a stem cell transplant for acute myeloid leukemia, so the T cells may come from the graft donor. This chain connects TRBV11-2 to TRBJ2-6; 9 nucleotides match TRBD1. The CDR3 loop reads CASSRGQGRTSGANVLTF. The CDR3 DNA reads TGTGCCAGCAGCCGTGGACAGGGGCGTACCTCTGGGGCCAACGTCCTGACTTTC. The entire variable domain, with the rest obtained from reference TRBV11-2 and TRBJ2-6, is as follows: EAGVAQSPRYKIIEKRQSVAFWCNPISGHATLYWYQQILGQGPKLLIQFQNNGVVDDSQLPKDRFSAERLKGVDSTLKIQPAKLEDSAVYLCASSRGQGRTSGANVLTFGAGSRLTVL.